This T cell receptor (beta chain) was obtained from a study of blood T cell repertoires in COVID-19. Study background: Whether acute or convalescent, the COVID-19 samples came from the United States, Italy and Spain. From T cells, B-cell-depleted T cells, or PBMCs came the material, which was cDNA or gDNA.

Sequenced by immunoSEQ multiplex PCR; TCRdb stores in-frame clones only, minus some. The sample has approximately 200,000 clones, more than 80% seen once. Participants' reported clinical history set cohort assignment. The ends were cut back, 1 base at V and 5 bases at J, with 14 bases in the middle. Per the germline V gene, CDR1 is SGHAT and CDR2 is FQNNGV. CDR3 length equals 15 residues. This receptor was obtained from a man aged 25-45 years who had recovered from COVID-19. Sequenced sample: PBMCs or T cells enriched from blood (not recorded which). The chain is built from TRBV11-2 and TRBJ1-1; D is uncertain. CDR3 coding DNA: TGTGCCAGCAGCTTAGCCCGAGGGCTCGGGACTGAAGCTTTCTTT. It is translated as CASSLARGLGTEAFF.